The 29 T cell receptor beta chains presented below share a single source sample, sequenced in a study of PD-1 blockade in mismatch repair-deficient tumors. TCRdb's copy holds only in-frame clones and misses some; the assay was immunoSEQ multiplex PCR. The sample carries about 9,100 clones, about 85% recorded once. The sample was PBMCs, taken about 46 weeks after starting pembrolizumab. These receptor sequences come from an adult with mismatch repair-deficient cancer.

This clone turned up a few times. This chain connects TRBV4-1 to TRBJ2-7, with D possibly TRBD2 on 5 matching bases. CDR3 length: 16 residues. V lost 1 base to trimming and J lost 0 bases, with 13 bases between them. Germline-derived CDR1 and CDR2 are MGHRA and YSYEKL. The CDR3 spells CASSQVGTAGSYEQYF. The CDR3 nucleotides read TGCGCCAGCAGCCAAGTTGGCACGGCGGGCTCCTACGAGCAGTACTTC.

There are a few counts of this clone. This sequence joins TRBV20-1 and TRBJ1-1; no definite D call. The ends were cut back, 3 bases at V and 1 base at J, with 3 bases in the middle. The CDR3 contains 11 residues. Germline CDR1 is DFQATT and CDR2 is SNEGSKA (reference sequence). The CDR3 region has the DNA TGCAGTGCTAGCAGGAACACTGAAGCTTTCTTT. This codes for CSASRNTEAFF.

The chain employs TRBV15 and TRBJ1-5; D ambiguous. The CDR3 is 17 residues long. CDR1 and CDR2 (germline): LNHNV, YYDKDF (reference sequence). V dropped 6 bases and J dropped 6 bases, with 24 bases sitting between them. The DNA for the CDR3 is TGTGCCACCAGTCCACCCCTGGGCCTGGGTTATTTTCAGCCCCAGCATTTT. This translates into CATSPPLGLGYFQPQHF.

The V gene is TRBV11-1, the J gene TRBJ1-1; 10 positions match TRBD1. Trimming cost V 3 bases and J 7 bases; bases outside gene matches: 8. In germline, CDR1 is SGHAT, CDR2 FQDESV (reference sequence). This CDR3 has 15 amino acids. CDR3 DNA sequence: TGTGCCAGCAGCTTGACCGGGACAGGGGACGTTGAAGCTTTCTTT. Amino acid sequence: CASSLTGTGDVEAFF.

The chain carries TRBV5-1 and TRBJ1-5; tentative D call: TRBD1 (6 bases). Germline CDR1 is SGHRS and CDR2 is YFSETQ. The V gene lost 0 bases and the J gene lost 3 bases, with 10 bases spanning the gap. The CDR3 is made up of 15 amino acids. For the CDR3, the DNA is TGCGCCAGCAGCTTGGAAGGGGGGGACAATCAGCCCCAGCATTTT. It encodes CASSLEGGDNQPQHF.

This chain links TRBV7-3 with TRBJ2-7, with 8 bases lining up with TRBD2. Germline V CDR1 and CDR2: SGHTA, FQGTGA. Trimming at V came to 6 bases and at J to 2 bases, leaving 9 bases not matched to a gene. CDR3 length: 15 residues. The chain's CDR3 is CASSPGSGITYEQYF. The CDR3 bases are TGTGCCAGCAGTCCCGGTAGCGGGATTACCTACGAGCAGTACTTC.

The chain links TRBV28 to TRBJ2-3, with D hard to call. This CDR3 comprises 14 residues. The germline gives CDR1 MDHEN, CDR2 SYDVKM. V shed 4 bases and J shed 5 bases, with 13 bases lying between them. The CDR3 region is CASSYGGSGDTQYF. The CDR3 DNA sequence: TGTGCCAGCAGTTACGGTGGGTCGGGAGATACGCAGTATTTT.

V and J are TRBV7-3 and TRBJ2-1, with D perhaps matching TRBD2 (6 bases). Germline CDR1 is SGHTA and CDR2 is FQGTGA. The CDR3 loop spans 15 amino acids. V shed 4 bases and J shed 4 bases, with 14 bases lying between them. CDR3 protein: CASSSGGGTYNEQFF. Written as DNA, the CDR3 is TGTGCCAGCAGCTCGGGTGGGGGGACTTACAATGAGCAGTTCTTC.

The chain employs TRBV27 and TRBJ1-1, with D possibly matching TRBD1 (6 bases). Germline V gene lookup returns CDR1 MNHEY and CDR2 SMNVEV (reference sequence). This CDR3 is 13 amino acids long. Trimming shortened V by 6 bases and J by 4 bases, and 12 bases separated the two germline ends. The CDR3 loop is CASSRQEGTEAFF. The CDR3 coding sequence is TGTGCCAGCAGCAGACAGGAAGGCACTGAAGCTTTCTTT.

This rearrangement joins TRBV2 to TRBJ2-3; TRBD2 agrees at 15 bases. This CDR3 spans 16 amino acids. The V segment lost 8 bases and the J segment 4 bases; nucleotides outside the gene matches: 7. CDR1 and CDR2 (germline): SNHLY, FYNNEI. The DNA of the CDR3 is TGTGCCAGCCCGGCGGGGACTAGCGGGAGGCCAGATACGCAGTATTTT. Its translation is CASPAGTSGRPDTQYF.

CDR3 DNA sequence: TGTGCCAGCAGCTCCCTCGGGGACTATGGCTACACCTTC. Its protein product is CASSSLGDYGYTF. The rearrangement links TRBV11-2 to TRBJ1-2; D is undetermined. From germline, CDR1 is SGHAT and CDR2 FQNNGV. This CDR3 has 13 residues. V lost 4 bases and J lost 3, with 9 bases in between.

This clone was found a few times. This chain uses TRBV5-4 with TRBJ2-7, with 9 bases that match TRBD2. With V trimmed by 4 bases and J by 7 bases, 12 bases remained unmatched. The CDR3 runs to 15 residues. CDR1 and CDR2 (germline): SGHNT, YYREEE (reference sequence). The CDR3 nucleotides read TGTGCCAGCAGCCCGGGCGGGAGGGCCTACGTAGAGCAGTACTTC. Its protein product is CASSPGGRAYVEQYF.

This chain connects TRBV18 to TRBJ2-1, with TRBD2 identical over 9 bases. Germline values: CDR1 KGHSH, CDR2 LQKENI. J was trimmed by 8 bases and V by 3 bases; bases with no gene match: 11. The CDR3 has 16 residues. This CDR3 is CASSPPATSGRYEQFF. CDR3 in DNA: TGTGCCAGCTCACCCCCCGCGACCAGCGGGAGGTATGAGCAGTTCTTC.

The CDR3 sequence is CASSPGQRYLATNEKLFF. CDR3 DNA sequence: TGTGCCAGCAGCCCCGGACAGCGCTACCTTGCAACTAATGAAAAACTGTTTTTT. The chain links TRBV11-2 to TRBJ1-4; weak D call: TRBD1 (6 bases). This CDR3 has 18 amino acids. Trimming took off 5 bases at V and 0 bases at J, with 19 bases between the two ends. Germline V gene lookup returns CDR1 SGHAT and CDR2 FQNNGV.

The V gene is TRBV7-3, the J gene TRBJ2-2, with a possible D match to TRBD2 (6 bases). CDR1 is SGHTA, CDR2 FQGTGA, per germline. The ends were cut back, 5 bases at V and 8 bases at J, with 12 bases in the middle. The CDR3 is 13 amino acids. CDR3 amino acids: CASSPTGGGELFF. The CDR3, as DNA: TGTGCCAGCAGCCCAACCGGAGGGGGGGAGCTGTTTTTT.

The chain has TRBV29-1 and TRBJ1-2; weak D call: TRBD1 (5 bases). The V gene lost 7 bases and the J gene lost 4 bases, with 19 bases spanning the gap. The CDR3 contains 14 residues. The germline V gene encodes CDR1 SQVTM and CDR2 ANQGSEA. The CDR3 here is CSAEAGGRAYGYTF. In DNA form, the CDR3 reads TGCAGCGCCGAAGCGGGGGGTCGGGCCTATGGCTACACCTTC.

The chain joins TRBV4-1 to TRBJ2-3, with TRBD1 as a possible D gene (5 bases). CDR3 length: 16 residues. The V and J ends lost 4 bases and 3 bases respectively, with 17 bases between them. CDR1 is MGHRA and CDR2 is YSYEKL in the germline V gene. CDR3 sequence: CASSLPGKERTDTQYF. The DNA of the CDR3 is TGCGCCAGCAGCCTCCCAGGGAAGGAGAGAACAGATACGCAGTATTTT.

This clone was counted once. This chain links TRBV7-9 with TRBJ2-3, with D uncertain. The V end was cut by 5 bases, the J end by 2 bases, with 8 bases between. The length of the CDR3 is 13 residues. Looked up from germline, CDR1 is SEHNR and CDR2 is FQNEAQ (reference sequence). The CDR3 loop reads CASSGHFTDTQYF. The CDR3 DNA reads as TGTGCCAGCAGCGGTCACTTCACAGATACGCAGTATTTT.

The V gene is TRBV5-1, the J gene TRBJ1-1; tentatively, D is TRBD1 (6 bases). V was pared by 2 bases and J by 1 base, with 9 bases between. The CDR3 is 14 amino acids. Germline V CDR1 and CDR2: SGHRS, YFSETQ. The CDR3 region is CASSFDRRNTEAFF. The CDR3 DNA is TGCGCCAGCAGCTTTGACAGGAGGAACACTGAAGCTTTCTTT.

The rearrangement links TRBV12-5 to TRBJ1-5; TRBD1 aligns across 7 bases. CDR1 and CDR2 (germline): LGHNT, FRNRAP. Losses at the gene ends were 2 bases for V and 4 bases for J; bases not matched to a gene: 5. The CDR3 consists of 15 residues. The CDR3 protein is CASGLTDRHNQPQHF. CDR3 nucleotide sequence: TGTGCTAGTGGTTTGACGGACAGGCATAATCAGCCCCAGCATTTT.

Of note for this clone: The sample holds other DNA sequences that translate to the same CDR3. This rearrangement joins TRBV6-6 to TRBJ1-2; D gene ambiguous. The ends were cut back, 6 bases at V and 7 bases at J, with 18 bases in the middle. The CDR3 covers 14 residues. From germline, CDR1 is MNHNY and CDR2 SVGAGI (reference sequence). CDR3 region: CASSRDQEGRGYTF. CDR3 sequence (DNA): TGTGCCAGCAGCCGGGATCAGGAAGGGCGTGGCTACACCTTC.

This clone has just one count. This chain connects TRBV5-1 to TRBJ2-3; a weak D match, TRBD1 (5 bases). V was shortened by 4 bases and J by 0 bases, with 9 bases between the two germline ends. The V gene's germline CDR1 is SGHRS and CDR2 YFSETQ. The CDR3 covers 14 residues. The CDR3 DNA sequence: TGCGCCAGCAGCCCGACAGCTAGCACAGATACGCAGTATTTT. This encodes CASSPTASTDTQYF.

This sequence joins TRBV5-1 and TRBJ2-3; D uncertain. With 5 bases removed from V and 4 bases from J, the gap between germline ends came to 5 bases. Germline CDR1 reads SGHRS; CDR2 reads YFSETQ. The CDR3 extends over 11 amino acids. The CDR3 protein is CASSSADTQYF. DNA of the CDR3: TGCGCCAGCAGTTCAGCAGATACGCAGTATTTT.

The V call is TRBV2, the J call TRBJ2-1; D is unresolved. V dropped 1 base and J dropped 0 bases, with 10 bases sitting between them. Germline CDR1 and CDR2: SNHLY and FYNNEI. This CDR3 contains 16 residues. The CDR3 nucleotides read TGTGCCAGCAGTGAAGGTCCAGTAAGCTCCTACAATGAGCAGTTCTTC. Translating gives CASSEGPVSSYNEQFF.

In DNA form, the CDR3 reads TGTGCCAGCAGTCCTTGGGCACACTCCTACGAGCAGTACTTC. Amino acid sequence: CASSPWAHSYEQYF. The chain couples TRBV28 to TRBJ2-7; D remains ambiguous. Deletions cut 5 bases from V and 0 bases from J, with 11 bases between. Germline CDR1 reads MDHEN; CDR2 reads SYDVKM. The CDR3 runs 14 residues.

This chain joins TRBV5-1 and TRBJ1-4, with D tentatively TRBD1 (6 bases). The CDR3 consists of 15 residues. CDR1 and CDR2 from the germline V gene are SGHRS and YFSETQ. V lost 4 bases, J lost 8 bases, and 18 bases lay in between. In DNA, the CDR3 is TGCGCCAGCAGCAGATTGACAGGAGCGGACGAAAAACTGTTTTTT. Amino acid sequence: CASSRLTGADEKLFF.

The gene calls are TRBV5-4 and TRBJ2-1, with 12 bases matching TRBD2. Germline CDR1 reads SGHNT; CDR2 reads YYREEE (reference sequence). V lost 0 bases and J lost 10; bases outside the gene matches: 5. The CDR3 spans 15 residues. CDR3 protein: CASSLALAGGAEQFF. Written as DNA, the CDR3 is TGTGCCAGCAGCTTGGCCCTAGCGGGGGGGGCGGAGCAGTTCTTC.

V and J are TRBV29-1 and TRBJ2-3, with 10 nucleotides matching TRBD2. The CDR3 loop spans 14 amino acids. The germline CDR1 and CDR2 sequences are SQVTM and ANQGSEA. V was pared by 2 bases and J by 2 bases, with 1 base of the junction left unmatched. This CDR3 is CSVELAGVTDTQYF. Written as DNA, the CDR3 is TGCAGCGTTGAACTAGCGGGAGTCACAGATACGCAGTATTTT.

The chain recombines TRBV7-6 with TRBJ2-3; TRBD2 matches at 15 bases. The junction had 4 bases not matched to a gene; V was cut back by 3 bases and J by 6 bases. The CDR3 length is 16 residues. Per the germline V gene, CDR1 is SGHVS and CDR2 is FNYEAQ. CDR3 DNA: TGTGCCAGCAGCTTTGGACTAGCGGGAGGGGGGGATACGCAGTATTTT. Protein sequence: CASSFGLAGGGDTQYF.